Below are 25 T cell receptor beta chains sequenced from a single sample in a study of T cell repertoires in cytomegalovirus infection. In TCRdb, the reads were re-called with MiXCR into one record per CDR3 protein. The sample includes some 180,000 distinct CDR3 sequences, roughly a sixth seen only once; the top ten take about 25%. Source material: CD8+ T cells from PBMCs. The receptors were sampled from a human donor in good health (CMV status not recorded). Some clones in this sample may be carry-over from other donors' samples.

Many counts were recorded for this clonotype. The chain couples TRBV7-9 to TRBJ2-7; tentatively, D is TRBD1 or TRBD2 (5 bases each). V gave up 1 base and J gave up 6 bases, with 7 bases separating them. The germline V gene encodes CDR1 SEHNR and CDR2 FQNEAQ (reference sequence). This CDR3 has 12 amino acids. The CDR3 nucleotides are TGTGCCAGCAGCTTAGGAGGGGTCGAGCAGTACTTC. Translation: CASSLGGVEQYF.

This chain links TRBV7-3 with TRBJ2-1; 7 nucleotides align to TRBD2. There are 12 residues in the CDR3. The germline gives CDR1 SGHTA, CDR2 FQGTGA. The J segment lost 7 bases and the V segment lost 6 bases, leaving 3 bases of the junction unmatched. The CDR3 DNA is TGTGCCAGCAGTGAGGGAGGGAATGAGCAGTTCTTC. Protein sequence: CASSEGGNEQFF.

This sequence joins TRBV7-4 and TRBJ2-4, with a tentative D call TRBD2 (5 bases). The CDR3 contains 17 residues. The V and J ends lost 1 base and 0 bases respectively, with 13 bases between them. CDR1 SGHVT and CDR2 SQSDAQ come from the germline V gene. The DNA for the CDR3 is TGTGCCAGCAGCTTAGGGTCCCGGGAACTAGCCAAAAACATTCAGTACTTC. Translation gives CASSLGSRELAKNIQYF.

This clonotype appeared a few times. The gene calls are TRBV12-3 or TRBV12-4 and TRBJ2-5; D is unclear. There are 11 residues in the CDR3. V was clipped by 7 bases and J by 5 bases, with 8 bases between them. CDR3 loop: CASTHRETQYF. The CDR3 DNA reads as TGTGCCAGCACCCACCGGGAGACCCAGTACTTC.

The V gene is TRBV7-9, the J gene TRBJ1-6; no clear D gene. CDR1 SEHNR and CDR2 FQNEAQ come from the germline V gene (reference sequence). CDR3 length: 15 amino acids. V was pared by 5 bases and J by 9 bases, with 17 bases between. CDR3 residues: CASSRTDGERSPLHF. As DNA, the CDR3 is TGTGCCAGCAGCCGGACCGATGGAGAGCGTTCACCCCTCCACTTT.

V is TRBV10-3 and J is TRBJ2-7; TRBD1 aligns across 7 bases. CDR1 is ENHRY, CDR2 SYGVKD, per germline. Trimming removed 3 bases from V and 3 bases from J; junction bases left unmatched: 5. The CDR3 consists of 14 residues. The CDR3 sequence is CAISERTGDYEQYF. CDR3 in DNA: TGTGCCATCAGTGAACGGACAGGAGACTACGAGCAGTACTTC.

The table lists this clonotype with a few counts. The chain uses TRBV28 and TRBJ2-7; D possibly uses TRBD1 or TRBD2 (6 bases each). CDR1 and CDR2 from the germline V gene are MDHEN and SYDVKM. Trimming stripped 3 bases from V and 4 bases from J, with 13 bases between. There are 14 residues in the CDR3. CDR3 nucleotides: TGTGCCAGCAGTTTCGGCAGGGGAGGTTACGAGCAGTACTTC. Translated: CASSFGRGGYEQYF.

The V gene is TRBV11-2, the J gene TRBJ2-5; D uncertain. Trimming removed 4 bases at V and 3 bases at J, with 12 bases between. The CDR3 runs to 14 residues. Germline CDR1 reads SGHAT; CDR2 reads FQNNGV. The CDR3 DNA sequence: TGTGCCAGCAGCTGGAACGCTCGAAAAGAGACCCAGTACTTC. Protein product: CASSWNARKETQYF.

This clonotype appeared a few times. This chain uses TRBV7-9 with TRBJ1-2; tentative D call: TRBD1 (6 bases). The CDR3 loop spans 15 amino acids. V was trimmed by 3 bases and J by 6 bases, leaving 17 bases between them. The germline V gene encodes CDR1 SEHNR and CDR2 FQNEAQ (reference sequence). The DNA of the CDR3 is TGTGCCAGCAGCTTGTCCCCGGGACAACGGCATGGCTACACCTTC. It translates to CASSLSPGQRHGYTF.

This clonotype was seen a few times. V is TRBV6-2 or TRBV6-3 and J is TRBJ1-2; possible D gene TRBD1, 5 bases. There are 16 residues in the CDR3. CDR1 is MNHEY, CDR2 SVGEGT, per germline. Trimming took off 5 bases at V and 3 bases at J, with 19 bases between the two ends. CDR3 sequence reads: CASSPPGRASDYGYTF. In DNA, the CDR3 is TGTGCCAGCAGTCCCCCCGGCAGGGCAAGTGACTATGGCTACACCTTC.

The V and J genes are TRBV29-1 and TRBJ1-2; D not certain. This CDR3 contains 14 residues. Trimming left V 4 bases short and J 4 bases short, with 16 bases between. Germline V CDR1 and CDR2: SQVTM, ANQGSEA. The CDR3 sequence is CSVVSKGKIYGYTF. DNA for the CDR3: TGCAGCGTTGTCTCTAAAGGGAAGATCTATGGCTACACCTTC. Variable domain in full (rest from reference TRBV29-1 and TRBJ1-2): SAVISQKPSRDICQRGTSLTIQCQVDSQVTMMFWYRQQPGQSLTLIATANQGSEATYESGFVIDKFPISRPNLTFSTLTVSNMSPEDSSIYLCSVVSKGKIYGYTFGSGTRLTVV.

This clonotype was seen a few times. The rearrangement joins TRBV2 to TRBJ2-7; D possibly uses TRBD1 or TRBD2 (5 bases each). This CDR3 contains 14 residues. V was clipped by 3 bases and J by 3 bases, with 12 bases between them. Per the germline V gene, CDR1 is SNHLY and CDR2 is FYNNEI. The CDR3 region has the DNA TGTGCCAGCAGTGAGACATGGGACGGCTACGAGCAGTACTTC. Protein sequence: CASSETWDGYEQYF. Using reference TRBV2 and TRBJ2-7 for the parts outside the CDR3, the full variable domain is EPEVTQTPSHQVTQMGQEVILRCVPISNHLYFYWYRQILGQKVEFLVSFYNNEISEKSEIFDDQFSVERPDGSNFTLKIRSTKLEDSAMYFCASSETWDGYEQYFGPGTRLTVT.

The rearrangement joins TRBV20-1 to TRBJ1-2, with a possible D match to TRBD1 (5 bases). Germline lookup yields CDR1 DFQATT and CDR2 SNEGSKA (reference sequence). The CDR3 runs to 18 residues. Trimming took off 1 base at V and 0 bases at J, with 21 bases between the two ends. As DNA, the CDR3 is TGCAGTGCTAGAGTATCCATTAGGGGTGTCGACCCTAACTATGGCTACACCTTC. Its translation is CSARVSIRGVDPNYGYTF.

This clonotype was picked up a small number of times. CDR3 bases: TGTGCCAGCAGCCCCCCAGGGGGAAGTTTCTACGAGCAGTACTTC. Its translation is CASSPPGGSFYEQYF. The chain employs TRBV27 and TRBJ2-7, with 7 bases lining up with TRBD1. CDR3 length: 15 residues. Germline assignment: CDR1 MNHEY and CDR2 SMNVEV (reference sequence). V lost 6 bases to trimming and J lost 3 bases; unmatched junction nucleotides: 11.

The chain employs TRBV7-2 and TRBJ2-5; D may match TRBD1 or TRBD2 (5 bases each). The CDR3 extends over 14 amino acids. Germline V CDR1 and CDR2: SGHTA, FQGNSA. The V end was cut by 5 bases, the J end by 2 bases, with 12 bases between. The DNA for the CDR3 is TGTGCCAGCAGCAACGGGGCTACACAAGAGACCCAGTACTTC. Translated, it gives CASSNGATQETQYF.

This clonotype was detected a few times. The rearrangement links TRBV9 to TRBJ2-1; D is uncertain. Germline V lookup: CDR1 SGDLS, CDR2 YYNGEE. This CDR3 is 12 amino acids long. Trimming cost V 0 bases and J 10 bases, with 8 bases left between them. The DNA for the CDR3 is TGTGCCAGCAGCGTAGATTCCAGGGAGCAGTTCTTC. Encoded protein: CASSVDSREQFF.

This clonotype was seen a few times. V and J are TRBV6-5 and TRBJ2-3; D tentatively reads TRBD1 or TRBD2 (5 bases each). Germline V lookup: CDR1 MNHEY, CDR2 SVGAGI. V lost 2 bases and J 1 base, leaving 10 bases between the germline ends. This CDR3 is 15 amino acids long. The CDR3 bases are TGTGCCAGCAGTTACCTCGGGACGGGCACAGATACGCAGTATTTT. Protein sequence: CASSYLGTGTDTQYF.

The chain carries TRBV4-1 and TRBJ2-3, with 11 bases fitting TRBD2. The V gene's germline CDR1 is MGHRA and CDR2 YSYEKL. There are 17 residues in the CDR3. The trim removed 3 bases at V and 6 bases at J, leaving 11 bases unmatched. Here the CDR3 reads CASSQDPSGGPADTQYF. CDR3 nucleotide sequence: TGCGCCAGCAGCCAGGACCCTAGCGGGGGGCCGGCGGATACGCAGTATTTT.

The chain has TRBV12-3 or TRBV12-4 and TRBJ2-1; the D gene is possibly TRBD1 (6 bases). V lost 8 bases and J lost 7, with 21 bases in between. The CDR3 spans 15 residues. CDR3 sequence: CASLTSTGIVNEQFF. Written as DNA, the CDR3 is TGTGCCAGCCTTACCTCAACAGGGATTGTTAATGAGCAGTTCTTC.

This clonotype was recorded a few times. The chain couples TRBV28 to TRBJ1-1; D is unclear. The CDR3 totals 14 residues. Trimming cost V 0 bases and J 1 base, with 6 bases left between them. Germline lookup yields CDR1 MDHEN and CDR2 SYDVKM. CDR3 sequence (DNA): TGTGCCAGCAGTTTATGGGCAGGGAACACTGAAGCTTTCTTT. Translated, it gives CASSLWAGNTEAFF.

In this sample, this clonotype turned up a few times. The J gene is TRBJ2-5, the V gene TRBV27; 8 nucleotides agree with TRBD1. CDR1 is MNHEY and CDR2 is SMNVEV in the germline V gene (reference sequence). The CDR3 length is 15 residues. V lost 5 bases to trimming and J lost 5 bases; unmatched junction nucleotides: 10. The CDR3 DNA is TGTGCCAGCAGTCGCAGGGGGCGCGGAGGCGAGACCCAGTACTTC. Translation gives CASSRRGRGGETQYF.

The chain combines TRBV7-8 with TRBJ1-1, with a possible D match to TRBD1 (5 bases). Deletions cut 0 bases from V and 1 base from J, with 6 bases between. In germline, CDR1 is SGHVS, CDR2 FQNEAQ. The CDR3 length is 14 residues. Here the CDR3 DNA reads TGTGCCAGCAGCTTAGCGACAGCGAACACTGAAGCTTTCTTT. It is translated as CASSLATANTEAFF.

The chain recombines TRBV10-1 with TRBJ1-4; no firm D call. The CDR3 sequence is 15 residues long. Trimming took off 5 bases at V and 2 bases at J, with 12 bases between the two ends. CDR1 is WNHNN and CDR2 is SYGVQD in the germline V gene (reference sequence). The CDR3 loop reads CASSPGLSTNEKLFF. The CDR3 DNA sequence: TGCGCCAGCAGTCCGGGTCTGTCCACTAATGAAAAACTGTTTTTT.

This clonotype was counted between two and nine times. The chain couples TRBV15 to TRBJ2-2, with no clear D. V lost 0 bases, J lost 5 bases, and 16 bases lay in between. The CDR3 runs 17 residues. CDR1 is LNHNV and CDR2 is YYDKDF in the germline V gene (reference sequence). This chain's CDR3 is CATSREGAAGNTGELFF. The CDR3 DNA reads as TGTGCCACCAGCAGAGAAGGTGCGGCAGGCAATACCGGGGAGCTGTTTTTT.

The chain is built from TRBV10-2 and TRBJ1-1; tentative D call: TRBD1 (6 bases). Germline V gene lookup returns CDR1 WSHSY and CDR2 SAAADI. With 4 bases removed from V and 4 bases from J, the gap between germline ends came to 13 bases. The CDR3 runs 14 residues. The CDR3 reads CASSANRVGTEAFF. As DNA, the CDR3 is TGCGCCAGCAGTGCCAACAGGGTGGGCACTGAAGCTTTCTTT.